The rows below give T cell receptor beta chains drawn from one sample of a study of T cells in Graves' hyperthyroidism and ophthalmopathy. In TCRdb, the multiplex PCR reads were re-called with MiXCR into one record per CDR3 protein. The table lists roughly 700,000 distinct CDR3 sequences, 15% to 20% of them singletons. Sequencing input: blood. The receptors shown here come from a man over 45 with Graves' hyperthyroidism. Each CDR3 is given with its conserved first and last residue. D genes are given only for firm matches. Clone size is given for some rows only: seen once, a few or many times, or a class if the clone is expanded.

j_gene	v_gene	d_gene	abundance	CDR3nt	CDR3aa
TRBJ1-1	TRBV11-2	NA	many	TGTGCCAGCAGCTTAGGAGGGGTAGGACTGAGGAACACTGAAGCTTTCTTT	CASSLGGVGLRNTEAFF
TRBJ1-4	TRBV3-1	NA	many	TGTGCCAGCAGCCAAGATAGAAGGTGGAAAACTAATGAAAAACTGTTTTTT	CASSQDRRWKTNEKLFF
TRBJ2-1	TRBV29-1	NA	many	TGCAGCACCCCCGCGGAGAGGGGTGAGCAGTTCTTC	CSTPAERGEQFF
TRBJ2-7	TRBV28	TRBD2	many	TGTGCCAGCAGTTTAGGCGGGAGCAAGTACGAGCAGTACTTC	CASSLGGSKYEQYF
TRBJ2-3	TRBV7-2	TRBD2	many	TGTGCCAGCAGCCGACTAGCGGGAGTAACGACAGATACGCAGTATTTT	CASSRLAGVTTDTQYF
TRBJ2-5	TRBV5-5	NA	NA	TGTGCCAGCAGCTACCCTTTCGGGGAGACCCAGTACTTC	CASSYPFGETQYF
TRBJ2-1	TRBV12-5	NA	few	TGTGCTAGTGGTTTGGTACCAGGGCGAGGTGAGCAGTTCTTC	CASGLVPGRGEQFF
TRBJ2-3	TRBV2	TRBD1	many	TGTGCCAGCAGTGAACTGGGACAGGGGGCGGCAGATACGCAGTATTTT	CASSELGQGAADTQYF
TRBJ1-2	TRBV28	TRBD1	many	TGTGCCAGCACCCCGGGACAGGGGACTACCTATGGCTACACCTTC	CASTPGQGTTYGYTF
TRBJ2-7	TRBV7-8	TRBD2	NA	TGTGCCAGCAGCTTAGTAACTAGCGGGAGGGAAGGCGAGCAGTACTTC	CASSLVTSGREGEQYF
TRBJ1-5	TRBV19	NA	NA	TGTGCCAGTAGTATACTTGGGGTTAGCAATCAGCCCCAGCATTTT	CASSILGVSNQPQHF
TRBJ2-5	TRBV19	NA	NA	TGTGCCAGTAGTATGGGCAGAAGAGCACCAAAAGAGACCCAGTACTTC	CASSMGRRAPKETQYF
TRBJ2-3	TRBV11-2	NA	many	TGTGCCAGCAGTTCCGGACTGAACCGTGGGGCGGATACGCAGTATTTT	CASSSGLNRGADTQYF
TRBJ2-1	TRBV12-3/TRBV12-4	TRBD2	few	TGTGCCAGCAGTTTAAGTCTAGCGGGAGGAAACAATGAGCAGTTCTTC	CASSLSLAGGNNEQFF
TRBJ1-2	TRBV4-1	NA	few	TGCGCCAGCAGCCAAGTAACTGGACAGAACTATGGCTACACCTTC	CASSQVTGQNYGYTF